This T cell receptor beta chain came from a study of tumor and adjacent non-tumor tissue in lung cancer. Three rounds of nested PCR, following a modified ARM-PCR protocol, produced the TCRbeta library. TCRdb re-called the multiplex PCR reads through MiXCR, storing one row per CDR3 protein. The repertoire holds tens of thousands of distinct CDR3 sequences, with approximately 68% as singletons. The V gene's germline CDR1 is MNHEY and CDR2 SVGAGI. Unmatched junction bases numbered 6, after V lost 0 bases and J lost 5 bases. This CDR3 region has 15 residues. The template was RNA from unsorted bulk tissue. Chemotherapy-naive patients with new lung cancer underwent thoracic surgery in China, August–late 2014.

The sequence was obtained from a woman in her sixties or seventies with non-small cell lung cancer. Source material: lung tumor tissue. This chain uses TRBV6-5 with TRBJ2-5; 7 nucleotides match TRBD2. CDR3 sequence (DNA): TGTGCCAGCAGTTACTCGCTTGGGGAGGGGGAGACCCAGTACTTC. This translates into CASSYSLGEGETQYF.